The clone carrying this TCR beta chain was detected a few times. Clones were read by immunoSEQ multiplex PCR, and TCRdb kept only the in-frame ones, dropping some. Of roughly 250,000 clones in the sample, around 90% were seen once. This specimen belongs to a study of cytomegalovirus exposure and HLA in healthy donors. V lost 5 bases, J lost 3 bases, and 17 bases stayed unmatched. Germline CDR1 is SGHTS and CDR2 is YDEGEE. The CDR3 has 18 residues. The rearrangement joins TRBV5-8 to TRBJ1-2; 9 nucleotides align to TRBD1. The sequencing sample was made of PBMCs. This sequence originates from a woman aged 18 to 35 in good health and CMV-seronegative. The CDR3 sequence is CASSRPRTGETRYYGYTF. CDR3 coding DNA: TGTGCCAGCAGTCGACCCAGGACAGGGGAGACGAGGTACTATGGCTACACCTTC. Using reference TRBV5-8 and TRBJ1-2 for the parts outside the CDR3, the full variable domain is EAGVTQSPTHLIKTRGQQATLRCSPISGHTSVYWYQQALGLGLQFLLWYDEGEERNRGNFPPRFSGRQFPNYSSELNVNALELEDSALYLCASSRPRTGETRYYGYTFGSGTRLTVV.